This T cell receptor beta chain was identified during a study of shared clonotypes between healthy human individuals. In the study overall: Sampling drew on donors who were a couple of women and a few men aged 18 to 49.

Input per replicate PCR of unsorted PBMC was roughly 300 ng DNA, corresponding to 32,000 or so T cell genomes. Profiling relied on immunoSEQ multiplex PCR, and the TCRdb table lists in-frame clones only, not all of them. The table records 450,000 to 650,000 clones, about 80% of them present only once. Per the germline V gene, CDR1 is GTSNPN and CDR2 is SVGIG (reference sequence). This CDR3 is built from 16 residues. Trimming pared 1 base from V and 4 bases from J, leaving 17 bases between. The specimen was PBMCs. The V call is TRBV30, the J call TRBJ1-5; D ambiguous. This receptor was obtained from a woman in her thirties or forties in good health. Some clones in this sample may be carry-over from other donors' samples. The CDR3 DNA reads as TGTGCCTGGAGTGGATCTCCCCAGGTGGGAAATCAGCCCCAGCATTTT. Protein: CAWSGSPQVGNQPQHF.